Shown below are 17 T cell receptor beta chains from a single sample sequenced in a study of cytomegalovirus exposure and HLA in healthy donors. Amplification used 60 Vbeta primers and 13 Jbeta primers. Sequenced by immunoSEQ multiplex PCR; TCRdb stores in-frame clones only, minus some. The table has under 300,000 clones, roughly four fifths seen once; the top ten hold 2% to 2.5%. The sample taken for sequencing was PBMCs. The origin of the receptors is a woman in her 40s in good health and CMV-seropositive.

The chain uses TRBV21-1 and TRBJ2-5; the D call TRBD2 from the table was never checked on the DNA. TRBV21-1 is designated a pseudogene. The CDR3 length is 17 residues. CDR3 loop: CASSSPSRLDSEETQYF. In DNA form, the CDR3 reads TGTGCCAGCAGCTCTCCCTCGAGACTCGATTCAGAGGAGACCCAGTACTTC.

V gene TRBV2 combines with J gene TRBJ1-3, with 8 bases lining up with TRBD1. This CDR3 spans 15 amino acids. The germline V gene encodes CDR1 SNHLY and CDR2 FYNNEI. V gave up 8 bases and J gave up 0 bases; unmatched junction bases: 6. CDR3 loop: CASGETGASGNTIYF. The CDR3, as DNA: TGTGCCAGCGGCGAGACAGGGGCCTCTGGAAACACCATATATTTT.

A word on this clone: Other DNA sequences from this sample encode an identical CDR3 as well. V is TRBV7-2 and J is TRBJ2-1, with 8 nucleotides matching TRBD1. V was pared by 3 bases and J by 8 bases, with 3 bases of the junction left unmatched. CDR1 SGHTA and CDR2 FQGNSA come from the germline V gene. This CDR3 is 13 amino acids long. The CDR3 spells CASSLDRDDEQFF. The CDR3 DNA follows: TGTGCCAGCAGCTTGGACAGGGACGATGAGCAGTTCTTC.

This chain links TRBV5-4 with TRBJ2-1, with 7 bases lining up with TRBD1. Germline CDR1 is SGHNT and CDR2 is YYREEE (reference sequence). The CDR3 covers 12 residues. Losses at the gene ends were 4 bases for V and 13 bases for J; bases not matched to a gene: 8. CDR3 residues: CASSRGQAQQFF. DNA of the CDR3: TGTGCCAGCAGCCGCGGACAGGCCCAACAGTTCTTC.

J is TRBJ1-1 and V is TRBV28, with TRBD1 as a possible D gene (5 bases). The ends were cut back, 2 bases at V and 5 bases at J, with 9 bases in the middle. CDR1 and CDR2 from the germline V gene are MDHEN and SYDVKM. The CDR3 is made up of 13 amino acids. This CDR3 reads CASSLQGRTEAFF. CDR3 coding DNA: TGTGCCAGCAGTTTACAGGGTCGTACTGAAGCTTTCTTT. Drawing the rest from reference TRBV28 and TRBJ1-1, the complete variable domain is DVKVTQSSRYLVKRTGEKVFLECVQDMDHENMFWYRQDPGLGLRLIYFSYDVKMKEKGDIPEGYSVSREKKERFSLILESASTNQTSMYLCASSLQGRTEAFFGQGTRLTVV.

The chain is built from TRBV2 and TRBJ2-5; D perhaps matches TRBD2 (6 bases). Germline assignment: CDR1 SNHLY and CDR2 FYNNEI. This CDR3 comprises 12 residues. Trimming stripped 4 bases from V and 3 bases from J, with 6 bases between. The CDR3 bases are TGTGCCAGCAGTGGGGGGGAAGAGACCCAGTACTTC. It translates to CASSGGEETQYF.

V gene TRBV5-4 combines with J gene TRBJ1-2; weak D call: TRBD1 (5 bases). The CDR3 runs to 15 residues. The V end lost 4 bases, the J end lost 0 bases, and 13 bases lay between the germline ends. Germline V gives CDR1 SGHNT, CDR2 YYREEE (reference sequence). The CDR3 protein is CASSLGGGANYGYTF. The CDR3 nucleotides read TGTGCCAGCAGCCTGGGGGGGGGTGCTAACTATGGCTACACCTTC.

V usage is TRBV7-2 and J usage is TRBJ1-3; D is undetermined. The CDR3 is made up of 15 amino acids. Germline V gene lookup returns CDR1 SGHTA and CDR2 FQGNSA. V was shortened by 1 base and J by 2 bases, with 9 bases between the two germline ends. The CDR3 coding sequence is TGTGCCAGCAGCTTAGTTCGGGGAGCTGGAAACACCATATATTTT. As protein: CASSLVRGAGNTIYF.

V and J are TRBV13 and TRBJ1-1, with TRBD1 as a possible D gene (5 bases). The germline V gene has CDR1 PRHDT and CDR2 FYEKMQ (reference sequence). The CDR3 is 13 amino acids. The V end was cut by 0 bases, the J end by 11 bases, with 13 bases between. The CDR3 loop is CASSLGEFGGAFF. DNA of the CDR3: TGTGCCAGCAGCTTAGGGGAATTCGGGGGGGCTTTCTTT.

This chain links TRBV7-3 with TRBJ2-7; TRBD2 matches at 8 bases. The V and J ends lost 1 base and 1 base, in that order; junction bases with no gene match: 3. Germline assignment: CDR1 SGHTA and CDR2 FQGTGA. CDR3 length: 15 amino acids. The CDR3 DNA reads as TGTGCCAGCAGCTTAATCGCGGGAGGATCCTACGAGCAGTACTTC. It codes for CASSLIAGGSYEQYF.

The chain combines TRBV30 with TRBJ1-3; possibly TRBD1 for D (5 bases). This CDR3 contains 13 residues. The V gene lost 5 bases and the J gene lost 2 bases, with 10 bases spanning the gap. Per the germline V gene, CDR1 is GTSNPN and CDR2 is SVGIG (reference sequence). The CDR3 loop reads CAWATGAGNTIYF. For the CDR3, the DNA is TGTGCCTGGGCTACGGGGGCTGGAAACACCATATATTTT.

The rearrangement links TRBV28 to TRBJ1-2; TRBD1 agrees at 12 bases. With V trimmed by 3 bases and J by 12 bases, 14 bases remained unmatched. The CDR3 totals 16 residues. Germline V gives CDR1 MDHEN, CDR2 SYDVKM. The CDR3 DNA is TGTGCCAGCAGTTTGCCGGGACAGGGGGCGGCAAATCTAGACACCTTC. This encodes CASSLPGQGAANLDTF.

This clone showed up just a few times. The chain carries TRBV2 and TRBJ2-2; 8 nucleotides agree with TRBD2. V lost 6 bases, J lost 3 bases, and 6 bases stayed unmatched. Looked up from germline, CDR1 is SNHLY and CDR2 is FYNNEI. The CDR3 is 15 residues long. CDR3 in DNA: TGTGCCAGCAGAGCTACTAGCGGCGACACCGGGGAGCTGTTTTTT. This gives the protein CASRATSGDTGELFF.

The chain joins TRBV4-3 to TRBJ2-1, with TRBD2 identical over 14 bases. The CDR3 runs 13 residues. Losses at the gene ends were 4 bases for V and 14 bases for J; bases not matched to a gene: 4. The V gene's germline CDR1 is LGHNA and CDR2 YSLEER. In DNA, the CDR3 is TGCGCCAGCAGCCCGGGACTAGCGGGAGTTGAGTTCTTC. The encoded protein is CASSPGLAGVEFF.

The V call is TRBV7-2, the J call TRBJ2-1, with D perhaps matching TRBD2 (5 bases). The CDR3 is 14 amino acids. The V gene's germline CDR1 is SGHTA and CDR2 FQGNSA. Trimming pared 1 base from V and 5 bases from J, leaving 9 bases between. The CDR3 spells CASSLVGGDNEQFF. The CDR3 coding sequence is TGTGCCAGCAGCTTAGTTGGAGGTGACAATGAGCAGTTCTTC.

The gene calls are TRBV2 and TRBJ1-1; D might be TRBD1 (5 bases). The CDR3 length is 16 residues. The V end was cut by 0 bases, the J end by 6 bases, with 17 bases between. Per the germline V gene, CDR1 is SNHLY and CDR2 is FYNNEI. The CDR3 region has the DNA TGTGCCAGCAGTGAAGCTTCGGAGACAGAGCTACCTGAAGCTTTCTTT. As protein: CASSEASETELPEAFF.

This clone was observed a single time. V is TRBV5-1 and J is TRBJ2-7; D ambiguous. The CDR3 has 15 residues. Germline V gene lookup returns CDR1 SGHRS and CDR2 YFSETQ. The ends were cut back, 0 bases at V and 5 bases at J, with 15 bases in the middle. This CDR3 is CASSLGASPINEQYF. The CDR3, as DNA: TGCGCCAGCAGCTTGGGGGCCTCGCCCATCAACGAGCAGTACTTC.